A selection of T cell receptor beta chains follows, all from one sample in a study of Graves' ophthalmopathy and Graves' hyperthyroidism. TCRdb reprocessed the multiplex PCR reads with MiXCR, giving one entry per CDR3 protein. Of about 400,000 distinct CDR3 sequences listed, around 19% were seen once; the top ten hold 1.5% to 2%. Sequences were obtained from peripheral blood. The origin of the receptors is a woman aged 18-29 years with Graves' ophthalmopathy. Both conserved end residues are part of each CDR3. A D gene is named only where the DNA matches it firmly. Size is omitted from some rows. Given values are once, few, many or a class for expanded clones.

len: 15
d_gene: .
v_gene: TRBV20-1
abundance: many
j_gene: TRBJ2-2
CDR3nt: TGCAGTGCTAGCCTAGGTCCCTTGTACGCCGGGGAGCTGTTTTTT
CDR3aa: CSASLGPLYAGELFF

len: 12
d_gene: .
v_gene: TRBV5-1
abundance: many
j_gene: TRBJ1-1
CDR3nt: TGCGCCAGCAGCTCAACGGGCCATGAAGCTTTCTTT
CDR3aa: CASSSTGHEAFF

len: 14
d_gene: .
v_gene: TRBV20-1
abundance: many
j_gene: TRBJ1-1
CDR3nt: TGCAGTGCTATCCGGGGGGGCATGAACACTGAAGCTTTCTTT
CDR3aa: CSAIRGGMNTEAFF

len: 14
d_gene: .
v_gene: TRBV6-5
abundance: many
j_gene: TRBJ2-5
CDR3nt: TGTGCCAGCAGCGCCCAGGGGGAGGAAGAGACCCAGTACTTC
CDR3aa: CASSAQGEEETQYF

len: 13
d_gene: .
v_gene: TRBV30
abundance: few
j_gene: TRBJ2-7
CDR3nt: TGTGCCTGGAGTGTTTCCGGGTTCAGCGGGCAGTACTTC
CDR3aa: CAWSVSGFSGQYF

len: 14
d_gene: .
v_gene: TRBV19
abundance: many
j_gene: TRBJ1-5
CDR3nt: TGTGCCAGTAGTTCACGTCCGGCGACTCAGCCCCAGCATTTT
CDR3aa: CASSSRPATQPQHF

len: 14
d_gene: .
v_gene: TRBV30
abundance: .
j_gene: TRBJ1-1
CDR3nt: TGTGCCTGGAGTCCCAGAGGGGGGGCCGCAGAAGCTTTCTTT
CDR3aa: CAWSPRGGAAEAFF

len: 16
d_gene: TRBD1
v_gene: TRBV7-8
abundance: many
j_gene: TRBJ1-1
CDR3nt: TGTGCCAGCAGCTTACGAGGCGGGACAGGGGTGACTGAAGCTTTCTTT
CDR3aa: CASSLRGGTGVTEAFF

len: 13
d_gene: TRBD1
v_gene: TRBV7-2
abundance: .
j_gene: TRBJ2-7
CDR3nt: TGTGCCAGCAGCGTAGACAGGGCCTACGAGCAGTACTTC
CDR3aa: CASSVDRAYEQYF

len: 19
d_gene: .
v_gene: TRBV27
abundance: many
j_gene: TRBJ2-3
CDR3nt: TGTGCCAGCAGTTCCCCCATGCCAAGGGGGGTCAGAAGCACAGATACGCAGTATTTT
CDR3aa: CASSSPMPRGVRSTDTQYF

len: 13
d_gene: .
v_gene: TRBV19
abundance: .
j_gene: TRBJ2-4
CDR3nt: TGTGCCAGTAGTGAGGGGCGTGAAAACATTCAGTACTTC
CDR3aa: CASSEGRENIQYF

len: 12
d_gene: .
v_gene: TRBV3-1
abundance: many
j_gene: TRBJ1-2
CDR3nt: TGTGCCAGCAGCCAAGACAAGTATGGCTACACCTTC
CDR3aa: CASSQDKYGYTF

len: 13
d_gene: .
v_gene: TRBV28
abundance: many
j_gene: TRBJ1-2
CDR3nt: TGTGCCAGCTCCCCCGCGACTAACTATGGCTACACCTTC
CDR3aa: CASSPATNYGYTF

len: 14
d_gene: TRBD2
v_gene: TRBV30
abundance: once
j_gene: TRBJ2-5
CDR3nt: TGTGCCTGGATGTCGGGACTAGCGGGAGAGACCCAGTACTTC
CDR3aa: CAWMSGLAGETQYF

len: 14
d_gene: .
v_gene: TRBV11-2
abundance: .
j_gene: TRBJ2-5
CDR3nt: TGTGCCAGCACTAGCCTAAGGACAGTAGAGACCCAGTACTTC
CDR3aa: CASTSLRTVETQYF

len: 15
d_gene: .
v_gene: TRBV4-2
abundance: few
j_gene: TRBJ2-7
CDR3nt: TGTGCCAGCAGCCAAGGGGATCCAGGGGTAGACGAGCAGTACTTC
CDR3aa: CASSQGDPGVDEQYF

len: 11
d_gene: .
v_gene: TRBV20-1
abundance: many
j_gene: TRBJ2-5
CDR3nt: TGCAGTGCTAGTAATTCAGAGACCCAGTACTTC
CDR3aa: CSASNSETQYF